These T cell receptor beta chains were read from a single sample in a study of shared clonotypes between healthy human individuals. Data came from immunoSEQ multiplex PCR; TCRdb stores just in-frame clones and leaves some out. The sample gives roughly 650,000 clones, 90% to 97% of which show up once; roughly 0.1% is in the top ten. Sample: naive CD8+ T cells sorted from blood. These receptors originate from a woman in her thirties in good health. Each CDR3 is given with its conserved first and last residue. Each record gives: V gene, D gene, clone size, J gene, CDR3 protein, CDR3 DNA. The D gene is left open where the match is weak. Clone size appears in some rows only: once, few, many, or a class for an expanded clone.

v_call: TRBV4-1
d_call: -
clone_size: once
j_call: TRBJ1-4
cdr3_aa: CASSQIKLARSNEKLFF
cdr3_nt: TGCGCCAGCAGCCAGATTAAGTTGGCCCGGTCTAATGAAAAACTGTTTTTT

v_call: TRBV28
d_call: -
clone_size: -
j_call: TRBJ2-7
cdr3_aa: CASSLPSVYYEQYF
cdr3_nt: TGTGCCAGCAGTTTACCGAGCGTTTACTACGAGCAGTACTTC

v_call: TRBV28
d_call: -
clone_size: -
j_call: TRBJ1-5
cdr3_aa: CASSFEGGGNGQPQHF
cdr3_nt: TGTGCCAGCAGTTTCGAGGGGGGGGGAAACGGACAGCCCCAGCATTTT

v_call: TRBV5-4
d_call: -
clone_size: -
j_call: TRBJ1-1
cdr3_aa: CASSPPRGGGEAFF
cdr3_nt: TGTGCCAGCAGCCCCCCTCGAGGAGGCGGTGAAGCTTTCTTT

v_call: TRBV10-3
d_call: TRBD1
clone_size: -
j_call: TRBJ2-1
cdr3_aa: CAIGRTGTGVLVEQFF
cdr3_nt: TGTGCCATCGGGAGAACCGGGACAGGGGTTCTGGTTGAGCAGTTCTTC

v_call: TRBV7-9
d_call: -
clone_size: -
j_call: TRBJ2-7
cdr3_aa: CASSYDRLYEQYF
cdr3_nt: TGTGCCAGCAGCTACGACAGGCTTTACGAGCAGTACTTC

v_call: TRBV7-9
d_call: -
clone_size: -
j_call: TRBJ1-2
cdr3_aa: CASMADGRSYGYTF
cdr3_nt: TGTGCCAGCATGGCGGACGGGCGAAGCTATGGCTACACCTTC

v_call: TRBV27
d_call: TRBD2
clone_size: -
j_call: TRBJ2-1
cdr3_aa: CASSLSSGPYNEQFF
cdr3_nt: TGTGCCAGCAGTTTGTCTAGCGGGCCCTACAATGAGCAGTTCTTC

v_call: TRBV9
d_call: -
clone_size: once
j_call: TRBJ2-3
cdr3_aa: CASSDWGTQYF
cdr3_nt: TGTGCCAGCAGCGACTGGGGTACGCAGTATTTT

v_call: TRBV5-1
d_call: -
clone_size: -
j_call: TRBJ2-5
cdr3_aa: CASSLAGLRGETQYF
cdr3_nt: TGCGCCAGCAGCTTGGCCGGGCTACGGGGAGAGACCCAGTACTTC

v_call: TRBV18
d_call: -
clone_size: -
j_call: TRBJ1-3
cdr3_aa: CASSPRDGVVVGIGRTSGNTIYF
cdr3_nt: TGTGCCAGCTCACCCCGGGACGGGGTCGTCGTCGGTATCGGAAGAACGTCTGGAAACACCATATATTTT

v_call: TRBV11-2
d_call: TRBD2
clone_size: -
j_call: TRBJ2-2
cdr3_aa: CASVGFGTSPAGELFF
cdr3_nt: TGTGCCAGTGTCGGATTCGGGACTAGTCCCGCCGGGGAGCTGTTTTTT

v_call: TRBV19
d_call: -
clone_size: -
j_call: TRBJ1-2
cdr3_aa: CASSAGLSNYGYTF
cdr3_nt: TGTGCCAGTAGTGCCGGGCTTTCAAACTATGGCTACACCTTC

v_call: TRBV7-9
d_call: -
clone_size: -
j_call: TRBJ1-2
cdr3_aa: CASRQTGTDGYTF
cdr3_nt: TGTGCCAGCAGACAAACGGGGACCGACGGCTACACCTTC

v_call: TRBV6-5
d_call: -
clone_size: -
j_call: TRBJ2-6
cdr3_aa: CASSYSGGANVLTF
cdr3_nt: TGTGCCAGCAGTTACTCAGGCGGGGCCAACGTCCTGACTTTC

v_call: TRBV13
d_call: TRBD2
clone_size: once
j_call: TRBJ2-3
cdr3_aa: CASSKGLGVGDTQYF
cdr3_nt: TGTGCCAGCAGCAAGGGACTAGGAGTTGGAGATACGCAGTATTTT

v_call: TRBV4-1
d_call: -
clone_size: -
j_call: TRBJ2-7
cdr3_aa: CASSQVQGSSYEQYF
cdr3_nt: TGCGCCAGCAGCCAAGTACAGGGATCGTCCTACGAGCAGTACTTC

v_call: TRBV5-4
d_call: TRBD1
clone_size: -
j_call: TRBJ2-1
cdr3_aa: CASSSPGTGGDEQFF
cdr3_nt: TGTGCCAGCAGCTCCCCCGGGACAGGGGGCGATGAGCAGTTCTTC

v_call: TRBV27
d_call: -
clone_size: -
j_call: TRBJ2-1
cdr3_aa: CASSLLWDSPSSYNEQFF
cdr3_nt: TGTGCCAGCAGTTTATTGTGGGATAGCCCAAGCTCCTACAATGAGCAGTTCTTC

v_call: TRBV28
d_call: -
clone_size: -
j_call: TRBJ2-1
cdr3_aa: CASSPNTDNEQFF
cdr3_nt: TGTGCCAGCAGTCCGAACACCGACAATGAGCAGTTCTTC

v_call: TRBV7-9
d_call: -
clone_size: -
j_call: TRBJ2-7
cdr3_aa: CASSPLQDEQYF
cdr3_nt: TGTGCCAGCAGCCCCCTCCAGGACGAGCAGTACTTC

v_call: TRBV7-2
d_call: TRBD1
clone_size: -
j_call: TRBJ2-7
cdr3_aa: CASSLGAGTAYEQYF
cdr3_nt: TGTGCCAGCAGCTTAGGAGCCGGGACAGCATACGAGCAGTACTTC

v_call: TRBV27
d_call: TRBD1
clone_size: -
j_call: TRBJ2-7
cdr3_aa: CASGQGDGYEQYF
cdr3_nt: TGTGCCAGTGGACAGGGGGATGGGTACGAGCAGTACTTC

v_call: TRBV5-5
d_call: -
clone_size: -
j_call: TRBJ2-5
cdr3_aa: CASRGPLAQYF
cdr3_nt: TGTGCCAGCAGAGGACCCCTCGCCCAGTACTTC

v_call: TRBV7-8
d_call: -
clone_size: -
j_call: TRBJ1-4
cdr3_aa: CASSLASGVTDEKLFF
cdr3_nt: TGTGCCAGCAGCTTAGCCTCCGGGGTGACGGACGAAAAACTGTTTTTT

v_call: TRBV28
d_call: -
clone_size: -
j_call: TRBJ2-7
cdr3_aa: CASSLWRDGSYEQYF
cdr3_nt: TGTGCCAGCAGTTTATGGCGGGACGGTTCCTACGAGCAGTACTTC

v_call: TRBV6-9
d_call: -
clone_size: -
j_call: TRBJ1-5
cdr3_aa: CASSLQGNQPQHF
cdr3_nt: TGTGCCAGCAGTCTACAAGGAAATCAGCCCCAGCATTTT

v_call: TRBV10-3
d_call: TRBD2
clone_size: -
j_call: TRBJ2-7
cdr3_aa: CAISESGGGESVYEQYF
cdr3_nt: TGTGCCATCAGTGAGTCGGGCGGGGGGGAGTCGGTGTACGAGCAGTACTTC

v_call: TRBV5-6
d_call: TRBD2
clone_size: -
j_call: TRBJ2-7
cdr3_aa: CASSLAAGEGSYEQYF
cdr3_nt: TGTGCCAGCAGCTTGGCAGCGGGAGAAGGCTCCTACGAGCAGTACTTC

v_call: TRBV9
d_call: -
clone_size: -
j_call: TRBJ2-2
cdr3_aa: CASSVALDSLVNTGELFF
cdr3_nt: TGTGCCAGCAGCGTAGCTCTGGACAGCTTAGTGAACACCGGGGAGCTGTTTTTT

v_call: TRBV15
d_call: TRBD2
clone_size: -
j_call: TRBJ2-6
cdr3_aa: CATSREQREGLGNVLTF
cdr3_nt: TGTGCCACCAGCAGAGAACAGCGGGAGGGCCTTGGCAACGTCCTGACTTTC

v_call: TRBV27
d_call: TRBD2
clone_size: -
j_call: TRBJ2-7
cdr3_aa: CASSFSSGFSYEQYF
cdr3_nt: TGTGCCAGCAGTTTCTCTAGCGGCTTCTCCTACGAGCAGTACTTC

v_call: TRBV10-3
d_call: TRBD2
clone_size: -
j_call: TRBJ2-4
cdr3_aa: CATWTSDSPIQYF
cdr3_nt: TGTGCCACCTGGACTAGTGATTCTCCCATTCAGTACTTC

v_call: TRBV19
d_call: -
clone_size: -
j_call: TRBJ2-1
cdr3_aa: CASSMGPGWDEQFF
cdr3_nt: TGTGCCAGTAGTATGGGGCCAGGCTGGGATGAGCAGTTCTTC

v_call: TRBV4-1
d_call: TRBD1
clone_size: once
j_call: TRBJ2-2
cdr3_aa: CASSQGPQGEITGELFF
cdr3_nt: TGCGCCAGCAGCCAAGGACCTCAGGGGGAAATAACCGGGGAGCTGTTTTTT

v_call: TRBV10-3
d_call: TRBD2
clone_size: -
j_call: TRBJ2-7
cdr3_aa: CAISESTSGRYEQYF
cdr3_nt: TGTGCCATCAGTGAGTCGACTAGCGGGAGGTACGAGCAGTACTTC

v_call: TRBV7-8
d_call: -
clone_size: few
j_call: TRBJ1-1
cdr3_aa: CASSVRETEAFF
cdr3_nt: TGTGCCAGCAGCGTGAGGGAGACTGAAGCTTTCTTT

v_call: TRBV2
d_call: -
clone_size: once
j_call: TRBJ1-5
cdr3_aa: CASSEVTGGQPQHF
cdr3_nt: TGTGCCAGCAGTGAAGTGACGGGGGGCCAGCCCCAGCATTTT

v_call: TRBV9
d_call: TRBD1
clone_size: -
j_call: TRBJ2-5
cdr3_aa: CASSVDRGRETQYF
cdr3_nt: TGTGCCAGCAGCGTAGATAGGGGGCGGGAGACCCAGTACTTC

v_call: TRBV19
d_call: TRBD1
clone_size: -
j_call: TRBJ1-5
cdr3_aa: CATGGYSNQPQHF
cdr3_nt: TGTGCCACAGGGGGCTATAGCAATCAGCCCCAGCATTTT

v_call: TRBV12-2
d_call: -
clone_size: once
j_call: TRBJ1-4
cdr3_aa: CASRLTPGGEKLFF
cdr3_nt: TGTGCAAGTCGCTTAACTCCGGGAGGTGAAAAACTGTTTTTT

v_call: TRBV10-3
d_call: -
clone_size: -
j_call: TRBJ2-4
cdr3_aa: CAISESASGVNIQYF
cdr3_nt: TGTGCCATCAGTGAGTCGGCCAGTGGGGTAAACATTCAGTACTTC

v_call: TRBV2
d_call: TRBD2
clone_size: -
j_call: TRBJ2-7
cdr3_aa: CASKGGGSRSYEQYF
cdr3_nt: TGTGCCAGCAAGGGCGGCGGGAGCCGCTCCTACGAGCAGTACTTC

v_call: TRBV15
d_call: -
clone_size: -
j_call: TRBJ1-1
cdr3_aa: CATSRDLGRDTEAFF
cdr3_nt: TGTGCCACCAGCAGAGATCTGGGCAGGGACACTGAAGCTTTCTTT

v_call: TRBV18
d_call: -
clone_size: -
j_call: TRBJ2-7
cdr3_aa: CASSPSSEPSYEQYF
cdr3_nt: TGTGCCAGCTCACCGTCGTCAGAACCCTCCTACGAGCAGTACTTC

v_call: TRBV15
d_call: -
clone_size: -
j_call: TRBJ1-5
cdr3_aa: CATSRDRGSGRPQHF
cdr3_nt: TGTGCCACCAGCAGAGATCGAGGGAGTGGTCGGCCCCAGCATTTT

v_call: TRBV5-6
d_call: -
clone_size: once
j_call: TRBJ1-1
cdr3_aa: CASSLALRWTEAFF
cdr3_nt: TGTGCCAGCAGCTTGGCCTTAAGGTGGACTGAAGCTTTCTTT

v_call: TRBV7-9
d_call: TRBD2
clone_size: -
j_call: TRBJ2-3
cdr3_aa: CASRGASGRTDTQYF
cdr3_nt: TGTGCCAGCCGGGGGGCTAGCGGGAGGACAGATACGCAGTATTTT